This T cell receptor (beta chain) was identified during a study of human T cells and chemical hapten exposure. This clonotype turned up a few times. Germline V CDR1 and CDR2: LGHDT, YNNKEL (reference sequence). The V and J ends lost 2 bases and 7 bases, in that order; junction bases with no gene match: 7. The CDR3 totals 14 residues. TCRdb used MiXCR to reprocess the RACE reads, holding one entry per CDR3 protein. Here the sample spans about 82,000 distinct CDR3 sequences, about 8.6% being singletons. The sample's time point: healthy volunteer bleed at 6 weeks. Total RNA was isolated from unfractionated whole blood.

This sequence was found in a male donor in good health. Some clones in this sample may be carry-over from other donors' samples. Source material: whole blood. The rearrangement links TRBV3-1 to TRBJ1-2, with 7 bases aligning to TRBD1. CDR3 sequence: CASSQNQGGSGYTF. The CDR3 coding sequence is TGTGCCAGCAGCCAAAACCAGGGGGGGTCTGGCTACACCTTC.